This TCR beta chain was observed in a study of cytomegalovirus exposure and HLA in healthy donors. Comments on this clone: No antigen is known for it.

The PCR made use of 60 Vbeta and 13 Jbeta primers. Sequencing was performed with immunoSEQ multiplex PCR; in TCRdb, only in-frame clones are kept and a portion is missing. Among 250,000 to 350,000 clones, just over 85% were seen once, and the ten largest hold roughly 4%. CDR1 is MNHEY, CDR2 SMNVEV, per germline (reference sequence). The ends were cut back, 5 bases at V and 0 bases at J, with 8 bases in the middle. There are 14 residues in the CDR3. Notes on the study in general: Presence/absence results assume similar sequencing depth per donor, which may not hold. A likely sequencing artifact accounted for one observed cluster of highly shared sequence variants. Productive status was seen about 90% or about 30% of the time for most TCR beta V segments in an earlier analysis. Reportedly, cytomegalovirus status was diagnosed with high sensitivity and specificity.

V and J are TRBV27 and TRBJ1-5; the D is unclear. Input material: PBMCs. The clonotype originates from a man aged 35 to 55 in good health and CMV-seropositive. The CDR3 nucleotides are TGTGCCAGCAGTCAGACTTATAGCAATCAGCCCCAGCATTTT. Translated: CASSQTYSNQPQHF.